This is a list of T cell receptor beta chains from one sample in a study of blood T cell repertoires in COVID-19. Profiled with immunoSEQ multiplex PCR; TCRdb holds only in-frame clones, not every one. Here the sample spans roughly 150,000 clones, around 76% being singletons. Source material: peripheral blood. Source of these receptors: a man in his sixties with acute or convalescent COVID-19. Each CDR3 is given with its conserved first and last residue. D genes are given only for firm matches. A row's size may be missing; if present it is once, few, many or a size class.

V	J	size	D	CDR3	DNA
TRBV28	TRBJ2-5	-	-	CASSLAMGVEETQYF	TGTGCCAGCAGTTTAGCTATGGGCGTAGAAGAGACCCAGTACTTC
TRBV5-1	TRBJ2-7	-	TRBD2	CASSLFTSGDEQYF	TGCGCCAGCAGCTTGTTCACTAGCGGGGACGAGCAGTACTTC
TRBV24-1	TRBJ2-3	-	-	CATSVQDTQYF	TGTGCCACCAGTGTTCAGGATACGCAGTATTTT
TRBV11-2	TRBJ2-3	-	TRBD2	CASSLDFGTSPFF	TGTGCCAGCAGCTTAGACTTCGGGACTAGTCCCTTTTTT
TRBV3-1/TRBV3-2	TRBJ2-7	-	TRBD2	CASSQDLAGGTYYEQYF	TGTGCCAGCAGCCAAGATCTTGCGGGAGGTACTTACTACGAGCAGTACTTC
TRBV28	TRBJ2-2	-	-	CVGEHGRTGELFF	TGTGTAGGCGAACATGGGAGGACCGGGGAGCTGTTTTTT
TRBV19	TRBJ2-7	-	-	CASSASQGRYEQYF	TGTGCCAGTAGTGCGTCACAGGGCCGGTACGAGCAGTACTTC
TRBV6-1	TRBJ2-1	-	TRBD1	CASSEARTGGGRFPFF	TGTGCCAGCAGTGAAGCCCGGACAGGTGGGGGACGGTTTCCGTTCTTC
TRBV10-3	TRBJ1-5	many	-	CAITGTTRSNQPQHF	TGTGCCATCACAGGTACGACAAGAAGCAATCAGCCCCAGCATTTT
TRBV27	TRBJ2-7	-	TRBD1	CASSPYRDRAKEQYF	TGTGCCAGCAGTCCTTATCGGGACAGGGCCAAAGAGCAGTACTTC
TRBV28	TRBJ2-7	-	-	CASSFEETYEQYF	TGTGCCAGCAGTTTCGAGGAGACCTACGAGCAGTACTTC
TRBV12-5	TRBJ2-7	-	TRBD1	CASVPGAGGTYEQYF	TGTGCTAGTGTCCCCGGGGCAGGGGGCACCTACGAGCAGTACTTC
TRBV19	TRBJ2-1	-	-	CASSIVGRTNYNEQFF	TGTGCCAGTAGTATAGTAGGGCGGACTAACTACAATGAGCAGTTCTTC
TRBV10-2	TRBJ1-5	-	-	CASSGASSNQPQHF	TGCGCCAGCAGTGGGGCTTCTAGCAATCAGCCCCAGCATTTT
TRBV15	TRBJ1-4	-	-	CATSRDDLSEKLFF	TGTGCCACCAGCAGAGATGACTTGAGCGAAAAACTGTTTTTT
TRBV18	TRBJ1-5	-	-	CASSPGAENQPQHF	TGTGCCAGCTCACCAGGGGCGGAAAATCAGCCCCAGCATTTT
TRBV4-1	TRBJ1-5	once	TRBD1	CASSQVGGRGLVQPQHF	TGCGCCAGCAGCCAAGTCGGGGGCAGGGGGTTGGTTCAGCCCCAGCATTTT
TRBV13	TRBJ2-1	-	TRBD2	CASSLREGPNEQFF	TGTGCCAGCAGCCTCCGGGAGGGCCCCAATGAGCAGTTCTTC
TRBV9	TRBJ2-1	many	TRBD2	CASSGLAGGPTEQFF	TGTGCCAGCAGCGGACTAGCGGGAGGGCCGACTGAGCAGTTCTTC
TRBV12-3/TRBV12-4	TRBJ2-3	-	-	CASSFPGLNTQYF	TGTGCCAGCAGTTTTCCGGGTTTAAATACGCAGTATTTT
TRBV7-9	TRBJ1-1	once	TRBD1	CASSRGQGSGALDTEAFF	TGTGCCAGCAGCCGCGGACAGGGCAGTGGGGCCCTGGACACTGAAGCTTTCTTT
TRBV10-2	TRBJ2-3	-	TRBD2	CASLGTSGNLDTQYF	TGCGCCAGCCTGGGGACTAGCGGGAATTTAGATACGCAGTATTTT
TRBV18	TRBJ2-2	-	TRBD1	CASSPRAGGGNTGELFF	TGTGCCAGCTCACCCCGAGCAGGGGGCGGAAACACCGGGGAGCTGTTTTTT
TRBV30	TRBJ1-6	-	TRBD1	CAWKGQGNSPLHF	TGTGCCTGGAAGGGACAGGGAAATTCACCCCTCCACTTT
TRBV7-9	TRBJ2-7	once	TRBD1	CASSDRDRAYEQYF	TGTGCCAGCAGCGACCGGGACAGGGCCTACGAGCAGTACTTC
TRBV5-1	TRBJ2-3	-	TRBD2	CASSLALAGVRSDTQYF	TGCGCCAGCAGCTTGGCCCTCGCGGGAGTAAGGTCAGATACGCAGTATTTT
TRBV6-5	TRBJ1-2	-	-	CASRRDGIYGYTF	TGTGCCAGCAGGCGGGACGGAATCTATGGCTACACCTTC
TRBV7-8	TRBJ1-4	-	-	CASSFLTESNEKLFF	TGTGCCAGCAGCTTTTTGACAGAGTCAAATGAAAAACTGTTTTTT
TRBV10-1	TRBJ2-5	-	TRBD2	CASSDSGTSGETQYF	TGCGCCAGCAGTGACTCCGGGACTAGCGGAGAGACCCAGTACTTC
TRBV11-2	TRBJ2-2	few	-	CASSPRGGNTGELFF	TGTGCCAGCAGCCCTAGAGGGGGGAACACCGGGGAGCTGTTTTTT
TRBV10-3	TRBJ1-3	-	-	CAIRADSGNTIYF	TGTGCCATCAGGGCCGACTCTGGAAACACCATATATTTT
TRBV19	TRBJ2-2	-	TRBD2	CASSMHGGSNTGELFF	TGTGCCAGTAGTATGCACGGGGGGAGTAACACCGGGGAGCTGTTTTTT
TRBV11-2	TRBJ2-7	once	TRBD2	CASSPDTSGRAQQYF	TGTGCCAGCAGCCCTGACACTAGCGGGAGGGCCCAGCAGTACTTC
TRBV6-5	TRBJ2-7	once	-	CASGSLGGTYEQYF	TGTGCCAGCGGAAGTTTGGGAGGCACCTACGAGCAGTACTTC
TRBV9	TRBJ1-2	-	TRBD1	CASSRGTALYGYTF	TGTGCCAGCAGCCGAGGGACAGCTCTCTATGGCTACACCTTC
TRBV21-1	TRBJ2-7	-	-	CASSRRDGSGPGPHEQYF	TGTGCCAGCAGTCGACGGGATGGGAGCGGCCCCGGTCCCCACGAGCAGTACTTC
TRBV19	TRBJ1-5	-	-	CASSTGFRSQPQHF	TGTGCCAGTAGTACGGGATTCAGGAGTCAGCCCCAGCATTTT
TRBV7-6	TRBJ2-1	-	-	CASSLGAVQFF	TGTGCCAGCAGCTTAGGGGCAGTACAGTTCTTC
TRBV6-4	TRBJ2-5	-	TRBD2	CASIGGLADLQETQYF	TGTGCCAGCATCGGCGGACTAGCGGACCTCCAAGAGACCCAGTACTTC
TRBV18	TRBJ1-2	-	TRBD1	CASSLRTGSANYGYTF	TGTGCCAGCTCACTAAGGACAGGGTCAGCTAACTATGGCTACACCTTC
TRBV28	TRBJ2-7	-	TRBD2	CASRVTSGRAGEQYF	TGTGCCAGCAGGGTGACTAGCGGGAGGGCCGGCGAGCAGTACTTC